This passage covers 31 T cell receptor beta chains from one sample sequenced in a study of T cell clonality in common variable immunodeficiency (dated by TCRdb to between 2014 and 2017). What the research found in general, with its limitations: CVID TCRbeta sequences were reported to have fewer deletions and N-nucleotide insertions and to lack highly modified clones with 13 or more V deletions.

Receptor amplification or capture employed the immunoSEQ multiplex PCR assay. The source is immuneACCESS, and TCRdb retained only in-frame sequences with V and J called. Part of the clones is not carried over; for the studies checked, unresolved V genes explain less than half of this, and the remainder is unexplained. The sample features 30,000 to 40,000 clones, and none is a singleton. The ten biggest clones cover 5.5% to 7% of the sample. These receptors lack a known antigen. The sequencing input was peripheral blood mononuclear cells. The receptors shown here come from a human donor with common variable immunodeficiency.

This clone has a handful of counts. Read data end 3 residues before the CDR3 end; the end is taken from the germline J gene. The chain is built from TRBV7-2 and TRBJ1-1; unclear D gene. This CDR3 is built from 12 residues. The V end lost 5 bases, the J end lost 5 bases, and 9 bases lay between the germline ends. The germline CDR1 and CDR2 sequences are SGHTA and FQGNSA. The CDR3 here is CASSRSGTEAFF. CDR3 bases read: TGTGCCAGCAGCCGATCGGGGACTGAA.

Notes on this clone: The read finishes 3 residues shy of the CDR3 end, and the germline J gene is used to complete it. The chain recombines TRBV6-2 or TRBV6-3 with TRBJ1-5; tentative D call: TRBD1 (5 bases). CDR3 length: 15 amino acids. The germline V and J ends were trimmed by 2 bases and 3 bases, with 11 bases remaining between them. Germline V gives CDR1 MNHEY, CDR2 SVGEGT. CDR3 sequence: CASSYARQSNQPQHF. The DNA read from the CDR3 is TGTGCCAGCAGTTACGCCAGACAGTCCAATCAGCCC.

This clone was seen ten or more times. The read falls 3 residues short of the CDR3 end, and the missing part is taken from the germline J gene. The rearrangement uses TRBV29-1 and TRBJ2-7; 11 bases match TRBD2. CDR1 and CDR2 from the germline V gene are SQVTM and ANQGSEA. CDR3 length: 15 amino acids. V shed 7 bases and J 3 bases; nucleotides not matched to a gene: 11. Here the CDR3 reads CSAAGTSGVGYEQYF. Incomplete CDR3 DNA: TGCAGCGCCGCCGGGACTAGCGGAGTGGGCTACGAG.

Many counts were recorded for this clone. The read stops 3 residues short of the end of the CDR3; the missing end is completed from the germline J gene. The chain employs TRBV9 and TRBJ1-6; D is undetermined. The CDR3 has 14 amino acids. Germline V gene sequence: CDR1 SGDLS, CDR2 YYNGEE. Trimming cost V 5 bases and J 9 bases, with 15 bases left between them. The CDR3 bases that were read are TGTGCCAGCAGTGAGTCGGGGAACGGTTCACCC. Its protein product is CASSESGNGSP. The CDR3 as a whole reads CASSESGNGSPLHF.

This clone was observed a few times. Read data end 3 residues before the CDR3 end; the end is taken from the germline J gene. This chain links TRBV5-6 with TRBJ2-7; no clear D gene. The length of the CDR3 is 12 residues. V lost 3 bases and J lost 5, with 9 bases in between. Germline V gene sequence: CDR1 SGHDT, CDR2 YYEEEE. CDR3 region: CASSSVEDEQYF. The covered CDR3 bases are TGTGCCAGCAGCTCCGTCGAGGACGAG. Looking up the rest from reference TRBV5-6 and TRBJ2-7 gives the full variable domain: DAGVTQSPTHLIKTRGQQVTLRCSPKSGHDTVSWYQQALGQGPQFIFQYYEEEERQRGNFPDRFSGHQFPNYSSELNVNALLLGDSALYLCASSSVEDEQYFGPGTRLTVT.

This clone was observed at least ten times. The read stops 3 residues short of the end of the CDR3; the missing end is completed from the germline J gene. The J gene is TRBJ2-7, the V gene TRBV20-1; 8 nucleotides line up with TRBD2. This CDR3 region has 16 residues. V shed 7 bases and J 2 bases; nucleotides not matched to a gene: 16. Per the germline V gene, CDR1 is DFQATT and CDR2 is SNEGSKA (reference sequence). CDR3 amino acids: CSVPNPHSGNPYEQYF. CDR3 DNA (partial): TGCAGTGTTCCTAACCCCCATAGCGGGAATCCCTACGAG.

This clone is categorized as medium-sized. From the germline J gene comes the end of the CDR3, since the read stops 3 residues before it. The rearrangement links TRBV10-3 to TRBJ2-3; D perhaps matches TRBD1 (6 bases). Germline loops: CDR1 ENHRY, CDR2 SYGVKD. The CDR3 sequence is 15 residues long. Between the trimmed V and J ends, which lost 2 bases and 2 bases, there was a span of 11 bases. The CDR3 reads CAISESRGNTDTQYF. Incomplete CDR3 DNA: TGTGCCATCAGTGAGAGCAGGGGCAACACAGATACG.

This clone was counted at least ten times. The read ends 3 residues shy of where the CDR3 ends; the end is completed using the germline J gene. The gene calls are TRBV30 and TRBJ1-2, with 11 positions matching TRBD1. Germline V CDR1 and CDR2: GTSNPN, SVGIG (reference sequence). The CDR3 spans 15 residues. Unmatched junction bases numbered 7, after V lost 3 bases and J lost 4 bases. The covered CDR3 bases are TGTGCCTGGAGCGGGACAGGGGGGTTAGGCTATGGC. It translates to CAWSGTGGLGYG. The complete CDR3 sequence is CAWSGTGGLGYGYTF.

Note on this clone: The CDR3 goes on 3 residues after the read ends, and that part is filled in from the germline J gene. This chain connects TRBV7-3 to TRBJ2-1, with 10 bases aligning to TRBD2. CDR3 size: 16 residues. Trimming took 4 bases from V and 3 from J; bases not matched to a gene: 6. Germline V gene lookup returns CDR1 SGHTA and CDR2 FQGTGA. The CDR3 protein is CASSYWTSGDYNEQFF. Partial CDR3 DNA: TGTGCCAGCAGCTATTGGACTAGCGGAGACTACAATGAG.

This clone has only a few counts. Partial CDR3 DNA: TGTGCCAGCAGCTTCGAAGCGCTCTCGAACACTGAA. Translation: CASSFEALSNTE. The whole CDR3 sequence is CASSFEALSNTEAFF. This sequence joins TRBV11-3 and TRBJ1-1; D is unresolved. The read terminates 3 residues ahead of where the CDR3 ends, so the germline J gene completes it. Deletions cut 3 bases from V and 1 base from J, with 12 bases between. The CDR3 is 15 residues long. Germline values: CDR1 SGHNT, CDR2 YENEEA.

This clone was recorded many times. The CDR3 extends 3 residues past the end of the read, so its final part is completed from the germline J gene. This chain uses TRBV7-2 with TRBJ1-1; TRBD1 agrees at 8 bases. This CDR3 comprises 13 residues. Germline CDR1 reads SGHTA; CDR2 reads FQGNSA. The ends lost 5 bases at V and 2 bases at J; junction bases unmatched: 1. CDR3 region: CASSGQGNTEAFF. The covered CDR3 bases are TGTGCCAGCAGCGGACAGGGAAACACTGAA.

This clone is labeled as large. The observed sequence ends 3 residues before the CDR3 terminus, with the missing tail filled in from the germline J gene. This chain connects TRBV20-1 to TRBJ2-5; TRBD1 matches 7 bases. Germline CDR1 reads DFQATT; CDR2 reads SNEGSKA (reference sequence). This CDR3 is 15 amino acids long. V lost 6 bases and J lost 4; bases outside the gene matches: 14. Here the CDR3 reads CSAQIRDSFSETQYF. The part of the CDR3 DNA that was read is TGCAGTGCACAGATCCGGGACAGCTTTTCAGAGACC.

This clone has only a few counts. The CDR3 goes on 3 residues after the read ends, and that part is filled in from the germline J gene. The V gene is TRBV19, the J gene TRBJ1-1, with 7 bases fitting TRBD1. The CDR3 loop spans 15 amino acids. The V segment lost 5 bases and the J segment 0 bases; nucleotides outside the gene matches: 6. Per the germline V gene, CDR1 is LNHDA and CDR2 is SQIVND (reference sequence). Incomplete CDR3 DNA: TGTGCCAGTAGTGCGGGACAGCTTTTGAACACTGAA. Its protein product is CASSAGQLLNTE. The CDR3 in full is CASSAGQLLNTEAFF. Drawing the rest from reference TRBV19 and TRBJ1-1, the complete variable domain is DGGITQSPKYLFRKEGQNVTLSCEQNLNHDAMYWYRQDPGQGLRLIYYSQIVNDFQKGDIAEGYSVSREKKESFPLTVTSAQKNPTAFYLCASSAGQLLNTEAFFGQGTRLTVV.

This clone was detected a few times. Read data end 3 residues before the CDR3 end; the end is taken from the germline J gene. The gene calls are TRBV2 and TRBJ1-1, with unresolved D. With 5 bases removed from V and 0 bases from J, the gap between germline ends came to 13 bases. The CDR3 length is 15 residues. Germline CDR1 SNHLY, CDR2 FYNNEI. The CDR3 is CASSHGVRLNTEAFF. The covered CDR3 bases are TGTGCCAGCAGTCACGGGGTGCGGTTGAACACTGAA.

Comments on this clone: From the germline J gene comes the end of the CDR3, since the read stops 3 residues before it. The chain has TRBV6-1 and TRBJ2-7; possibly TRBD1 for D (5 bases). The CDR3 sequence is 15 residues long. Germline V gene sequence: CDR1 MNHNS, CDR2 SASEGT. Trimming shortened V by 4 bases and J by 5 bases, and 18 bases separated the two germline ends. The DNA read from the CDR3 is TGTGCCAGCAGTGCGCCGACAGATCCCCTTCACGAG. Protein sequence: CASSAPTDPLHE. The whole CDR3 sequence is CASSAPTDPLHEQYF.

This clone was observed many times. The read gets to within 3 residues of the CDR3 end, and the germline J gene fills in the rest. The chain couples TRBV2 to TRBJ2-3, with 7 bases identical to TRBD1. V was pared by 5 bases and J by 3 bases, with 8 bases of the junction left unmatched. Per germline, CDR1 SNHLY and CDR2 FYNNEI. CDR3 length equals 15 residues. CDR3 DNA (partial): TGTGCCAGCAGTTTCCGACAGGGTAGGACAGATACG. Translated, it gives CASSFRQGRTDT. The whole CDR3 region reads CASSFRQGRTDTQYF.

This clone was observed many times. The read finishes 3 residues shy of the CDR3 end, and the germline J gene is used to complete it. The J gene is TRBJ2-3, the V gene TRBV2, with D uncertain. The V gene's germline CDR1 is SNHLY and CDR2 FYNNEI. CDR3 length: 15 amino acids. Trimming removed 3 bases at V and 3 bases at J, with 13 bases between. The CDR3 DNA, read in part, is TGTGCCAGCAGTGATAGCCAAACGCGAACAGATACG. It translates to CASSDSQTRTDT. The complete CDR3 sequence is CASSDSQTRTDTQYF.

This clone came up many times. CDR3 protein: CASSGLGAGSSQNIQYF. CDR3 DNA, as far as it was read: TGTGCCAGCAGTGGCCTCGGGGCGGGGTCCTCTCAAAACATT. This chain connects TRBV2 to TRBJ2-4, with D maybe TRBD2 (6 bases). The read gets to within 3 residues of the CDR3 end, and the germline J gene fills in the rest. The CDR3 totals 17 residues. Germline assignment: CDR1 SNHLY and CDR2 FYNNEI. V lost 4 bases and J lost 5, with 21 bases in between.

This clone has at least ten counts. Sequencing ends 3 residues short of the CDR3 end; the germline J gene provides the rest. The V and J genes are TRBV18 and TRBJ2-3, with 9 bases that match TRBD1. Germline CDR1 reads KGHSH; CDR2 reads LQKENI. The CDR3 spans 17 residues. Losses at the gene ends were 3 bases for V and 1 base for J; bases not matched to a gene: 8. CDR3 residues: CASSPLTGGSRTDTQYF. The sequenced CDR3 bases are TGTGCCAGCTCACCTTTGACAGGGGGATCTCGCACAGATACG.

This clone was seen only a few times. The CDR3 end falls 3 residues outside the read, so it is completed with the germline J gene. The chain employs TRBV19 and TRBJ1-4; tentative D call: TRBD1 (6 bases). The CDR3 is 14 residues long. The germline V gene has CDR1 LNHDA and CDR2 SQIVND (reference sequence). Trimming cost V 5 bases and J 6 bases, with 13 bases left between them. Partial CDR3 DNA: TGTGCCAGTAGTTCCACAGGGATTGATGAAAAA. Encoded protein: CASSSTGIDEK. In full, the CDR3 is CASSSTGIDEKLFF.

This clone showed up many times. The read terminates 3 residues before the CDR3 end, so the remaining end is supplied by the germline J gene. The chain is built from TRBV20-1 and TRBJ2-7, with 12 bases that match TRBD2. After removal of 4 bases from V and 2 bases from J, the junction contained 9 bases not matched to a gene. The CDR3 sequence is 16 residues long. From germline, CDR1 is DFQATT and CDR2 SNEGSKA (reference sequence). The CDR3 region is CSANIGLAGRTYEQYF. The CDR3 DNA, read in part, is TGCAGTGCTAATATTGGACTAGCGGGAAGAACCTACGAG.

As regards this clone: Sequencing ends 3 residues short of the CDR3 end; the germline J gene provides the rest. The chain uses TRBV5-7 and TRBJ2-3, with 9 bases that match TRBD2. TRBV5-7 is known as an ORF, though its function is uncertain. The trim removed 2 bases at V and 6 bases at J, leaving 7 bases unmatched. The CDR3 runs to 15 residues. Partial CDR3 DNA: TGTGCCAGCAGCTTAGGAGCGGGAGGAGGGGATACG. Its translation is CASSLGAGGGDT. The full CDR3 reads CASSLGAGGGDTQYF.

With regard to this clone: The missing CDR3 end, 3 residues past where the read stops, is filled in from the germline J gene. V is TRBV7-2 and J is TRBJ2-1, with 9 bases matching TRBD2. The CDR3 runs to 15 residues. Losses at the gene ends were 3 bases for V and 9 bases for J; bases not matched to a gene: 9. From germline, CDR1 is SGHTA and CDR2 FQGNSA. The CDR3 is CASSFEGGRAGEQFF. The part of the CDR3 DNA that was read is TGTGCCAGCAGCTTTGAGGGCGGGAGGGCTGGTGAG.

In the case of this clone: The CDR3 is cut off 3 residues early in the read; its end comes from the germline J gene. The V and J genes are TRBV7-6 and TRBJ2-3; D might be TRBD1 (5 bases). The germline CDR1 and CDR2 sequences are SGHVS and FNYEAQ. This CDR3 is 12 amino acids long. Deletions cut 3 bases from V and 7 bases from J, with 8 bases between. The CDR3 region is CASSFDRHTQYF. The covered CDR3 bases are TGTGCCAGCAGCTTCGACAGACATACG. The full variable domain, its missing parts supplied by reference TRBV7-6 and TRBJ2-3, is GAGVSQSPRYKVTKRGQDVALRCDPISGHVSLYWYRQALGQGPEFLTYFNYEAQQDKSGLPNDRFSAERPEGSISTLTIQRTEQRDSAMYRCASSFDRHTQYFGPGTRLTVL.

This clone was seen a few times. Sequencing ends 3 residues short of the CDR3 end; the germline J gene provides the rest. The gene calls are TRBV7-8 and TRBJ2-5; 16 bases map to TRBD2. The CDR3 is 16 amino acids. V gave up 5 bases and J gave up 7 bases; unmatched junction bases: 7. Germline lookup yields CDR1 SGHVS and CDR2 FQNEAQ. The CDR3 loop is CASSPGTSGRALTQYF. Partial CDR3 DNA: TGTGCCAGCAGCCCCGGGACTAGCGGGAGGGCCTTGACC.

This clone came up many times. The read falls 3 residues short of the CDR3 end, and the missing part is taken from the germline J gene. The rearrangement links TRBV11-3 to TRBJ2-7; D is perhaps TRBD1 (5 bases). The germline V gene has CDR1 SGHNT and CDR2 YENEEA. The CDR3 has 14 residues. V lost 1 base and J lost 4, with 11 bases in between. CDR3 protein: CASSLATVGYEQYF. The CDR3 bases that were read are TGTGCCAGCAGCTTAGCGACAGTAGGTTACGAG.

This clone was counted many times. The missing CDR3 end, 3 residues past where the read stops, is filled in from the germline J gene. This chain connects TRBV2 to TRBJ2-4, with 8 bases aligning to TRBD1. This CDR3 has 12 residues. With 7 bases clipped from V and 6 bases from J, the junction kept 2 bases outside the gene matches. Germline V lookup: CDR1 SNHLY, CDR2 FYNNEI. CDR3 bases read: TGTGCCAGCAAAGGACAGGGAAACATT. It translates to CASKGQGNI. The whole CDR3 reads CASKGQGNIQYF.

Comment on this clone: The missing CDR3 end, 3 residues past where the read stops, is filled in from the germline J gene. The rearrangement links TRBV29-1 to TRBJ2-1; 8 bases map to TRBD2. V lost 2 bases, J lost 2 bases, and 2 bases stayed unmatched. From germline, CDR1 is SQVTM and CDR2 ANQGSEA. The CDR3 loop spans 14 amino acids. CDR3 bases read: TGCAGCGTTGAAACGCGGGAGGCCTACAATGAG. Encoded protein: CSVETREAYNE. The entire CDR3 protein reads CSVETREAYNEQFF.

This clone was seen more than once but under ten times. The CDR3 goes on 3 residues after the read ends, and that part is filled in from the germline J gene. The V gene is TRBV18, the J gene TRBJ2-2; D possibly corresponds to TRBD1 (6 bases). The CDR3 spans 15 residues. CDR1 and CDR2 from the germline V gene are KGHSH and LQKENI. Trimming removed 2 bases at V and 3 bases at J, with 10 bases between. The CDR3 bases that were read are TGTGCCAGCTCACCAGTTAGGACAGACACCGGGGAG. Translated, it gives CASSPVRTDTGE. The whole CDR3 sequence is CASSPVRTDTGELFF. Looking up the rest from reference TRBV18 and TRBJ2-2 gives the full variable domain: NAGVMQNPRHLVRRRGQEARLRCSPMKGHSHVYWYRQLPEEGLKFMVYLQKENIIDESGMPKERFSAEFPKEGPSILRIQQVVRGDSAAYFCASSPVRTDTGELFFGEGSRLTVL.

With respect to this clone: Coverage ceases 3 residues before the CDR3 finishes, and the germline J gene fills in the end. The rearrangement links TRBV11-3 to TRBJ2-1; a weak D match, TRBD2 (5 bases). CDR1 SGHNT and CDR2 YENEEA come from the germline V gene. V lost 4 bases and J lost 6, with 10 bases in between. This CDR3 has 13 amino acids. The CDR3 is CASSSMTINEQFF. The covered CDR3 bases are TGTGCCAGCAGCTCGATGACTATCAATGAG.

There are many counts of this clone. The DNA ends 3 residues before the CDR3 does, and the rest of the CDR3 is filled in from the germline J gene. V is TRBV9 and J is TRBJ2-2, with a possible D match to TRBD1 (6 bases). Trimming cost V 5 bases and J 5 bases, with 16 bases left between them. CDR1 and CDR2 from the germline V gene are SGDLS and YYNGEE. The CDR3 extends over 15 amino acids. The covered CDR3 bases are TGTGCCAGCAGTAAACAGGGAAGTGGAACCGGGGAG. Its translation is CASSKQGSGTGE. The CDR3, in full, reads CASSKQGSGTGELFF.